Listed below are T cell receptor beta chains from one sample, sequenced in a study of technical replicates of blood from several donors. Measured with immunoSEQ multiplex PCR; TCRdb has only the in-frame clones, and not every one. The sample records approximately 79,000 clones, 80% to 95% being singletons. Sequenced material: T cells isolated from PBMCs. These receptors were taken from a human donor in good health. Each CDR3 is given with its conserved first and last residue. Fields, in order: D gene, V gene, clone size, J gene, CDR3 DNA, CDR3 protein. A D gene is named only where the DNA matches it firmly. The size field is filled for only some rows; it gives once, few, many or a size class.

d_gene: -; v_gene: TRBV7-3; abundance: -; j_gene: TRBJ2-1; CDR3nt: TGTGCCAGCAGGCACGGGACTTCAGAATACAATGAGCAGTTCTTC; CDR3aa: CASRHGTSEYNEQFF
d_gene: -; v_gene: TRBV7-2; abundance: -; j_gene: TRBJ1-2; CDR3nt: TGTGCCAGCAGCCCGGACAGAAACTATGGCTACACCTTC; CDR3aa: CASSPDRNYGYTF
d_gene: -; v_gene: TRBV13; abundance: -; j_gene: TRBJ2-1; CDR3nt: TGTGCCAGCAGCCCGAACAGGTACTCGTTCTTC; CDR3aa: CASSPNRYSFF
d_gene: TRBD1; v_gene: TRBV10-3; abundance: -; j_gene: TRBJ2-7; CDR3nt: TGTGCCTCCCAGGAAGGGACAGCCTCCTACGAGCAGTACTTC; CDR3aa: CASQEGTASYEQYF
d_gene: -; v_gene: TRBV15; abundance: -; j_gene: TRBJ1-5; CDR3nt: TGTGCCACCAGCAGAGATGCGGCAGGGCATGATCAGCCCCAGCATTTT; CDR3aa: CATSRDAAGHDQPQHF
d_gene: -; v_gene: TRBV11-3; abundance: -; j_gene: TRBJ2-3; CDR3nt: TGTGCCAGCAGCTCCGGGATTAGCCCCACGACAGATACGCAGTATTTT; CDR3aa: CASSSGISPTTDTQYF
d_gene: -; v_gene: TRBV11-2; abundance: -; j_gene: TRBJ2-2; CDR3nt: TGTGCCAGCAGCTGGGGGGACCTCACCGGGGAGCTGTTTTTT; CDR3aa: CASSWGDLTGELFF
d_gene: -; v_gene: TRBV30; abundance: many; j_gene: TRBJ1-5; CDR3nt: TGTGCCTGGAGTGATCAGACGGGGCCCCAGCATTTT; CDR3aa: CAWSDQTGPQHF
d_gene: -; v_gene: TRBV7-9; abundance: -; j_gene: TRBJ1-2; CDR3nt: TGTGCCAGCAGCTTAAAGATAAGGCAGGAAGGTGGCTACACCTTC; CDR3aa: CASSLKIRQEGGYTF
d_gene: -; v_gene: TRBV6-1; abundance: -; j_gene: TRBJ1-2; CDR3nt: TGTGCCAGCAGTGAAGTACGCGGGCGAGCTAACTATGGCTACACCTTC; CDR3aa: CASSEVRGRANYGYTF
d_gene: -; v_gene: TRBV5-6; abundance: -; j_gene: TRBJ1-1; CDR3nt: TGTGCCAGCAGCTTAAAAACAGCAAACACTGAAGCTTTCTTT; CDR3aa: CASSLKTANTEAFF
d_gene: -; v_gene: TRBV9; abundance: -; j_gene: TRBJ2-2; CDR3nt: TGTGCCAGCCGAGGGGGGGACACCGGGGAGCTGTTTTTT; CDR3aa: CASRGGDTGELFF
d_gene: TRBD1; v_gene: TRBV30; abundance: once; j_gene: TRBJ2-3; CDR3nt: TGTGCCTCTACGCCAGGACAGGGTCTCACAGATACGCAGTATTTT; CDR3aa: CASTPGQGLTDTQYF
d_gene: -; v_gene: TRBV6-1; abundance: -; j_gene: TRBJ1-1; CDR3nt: TGTGCCAGCAGTGACCTGGGAGACGGGTCGAACACTGAAGCTTTCTTT; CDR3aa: CASSDLGDGSNTEAFF
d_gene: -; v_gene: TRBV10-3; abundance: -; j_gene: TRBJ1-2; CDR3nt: TGTGCCATCAGTGAGGCAAGAGGTTGGACAGTAGCTAACTATGGCTACACCTTC; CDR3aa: CAISEARGWTVANYGYTF
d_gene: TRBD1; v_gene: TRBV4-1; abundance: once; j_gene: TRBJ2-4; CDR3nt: TGCGCCAGCAGCCGAACTCAGGGGGCAGCCAAAAACATTCAGTACTTC; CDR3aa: CASSRTQGAAKNIQYF
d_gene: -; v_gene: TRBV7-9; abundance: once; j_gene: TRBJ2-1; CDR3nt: TGTGCCAGCAGCAACAGACAGGCAACGTACAATGAGCAGTTCTTC; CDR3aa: CASSNRQATYNEQFF
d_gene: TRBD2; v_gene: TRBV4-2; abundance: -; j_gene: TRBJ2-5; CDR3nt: TGTGCCAGCAGCCAAGAATGGGAGGGAGAGACCCAGTACTTC; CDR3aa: CASSQEWEGETQYF
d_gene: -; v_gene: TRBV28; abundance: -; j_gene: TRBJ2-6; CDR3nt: TGTGCCAGCAGTCTCCCGGGGTCTGGGGCCAACGTCCTGACTTTC; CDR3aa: CASSLPGSGANVLTF
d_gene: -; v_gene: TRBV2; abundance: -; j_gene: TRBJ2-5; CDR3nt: TGTGCCAGCAACGAGGGGGATCAAGAGACCCAGTACTTC; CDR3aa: CASNEGDQETQYF
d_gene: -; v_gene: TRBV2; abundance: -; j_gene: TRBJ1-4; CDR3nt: TGTGCCAGCATCACAGACAGGTTTAATGAAAAACTGTTTTTT; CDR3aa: CASITDRFNEKLFF
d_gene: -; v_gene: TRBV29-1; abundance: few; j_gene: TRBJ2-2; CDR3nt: TGCAGCGTTGGACTGCAGGGTGCGAACACCGGGGAGCTGTTTTTT; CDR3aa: CSVGLQGANTGELFF
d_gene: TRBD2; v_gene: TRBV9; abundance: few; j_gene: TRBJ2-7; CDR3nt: TGTGCCAGCAGCGGGGACGGGGTTGGGAGGGACTACGAGCAGTACTTC; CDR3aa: CASSGDGVGRDYEQYF
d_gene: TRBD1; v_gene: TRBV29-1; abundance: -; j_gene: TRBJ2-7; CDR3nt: TGCAGCGTTTCCTGGACAGGGCCCTCGGAGCAGTACTTC; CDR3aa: CSVSWTGPSEQYF
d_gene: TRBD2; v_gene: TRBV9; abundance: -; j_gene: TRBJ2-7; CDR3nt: TGTGCCAGCAGCGCACTAGCGGGAGGGCCGGGCTGGGAGCAGTACTTC; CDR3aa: CASSALAGGPGWEQYF
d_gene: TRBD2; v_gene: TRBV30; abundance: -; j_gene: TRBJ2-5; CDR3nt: TGTGCCTGGAGTGGATTAGCGGGAGGTGAGACCCAGTACTTC; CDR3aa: CAWSGLAGGETQYF
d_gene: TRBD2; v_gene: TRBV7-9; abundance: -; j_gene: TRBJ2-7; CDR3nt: TGTGCCAGCAGCTTAGCGTCGGGACTACTGAGCGAGCAGTACTTC; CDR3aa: CASSLASGLLSEQYF
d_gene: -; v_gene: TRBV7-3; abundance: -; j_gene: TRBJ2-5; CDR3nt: TGTGCCAGCAGCCCGCGAATCCAAGAGACCCAGTACTTC; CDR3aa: CASSPRIQETQYF
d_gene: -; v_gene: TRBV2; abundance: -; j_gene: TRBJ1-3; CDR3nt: TGTGCCAGCAGTCAAGATATCTCCGGAAACACCATATATTTT; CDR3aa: CASSQDISGNTIYF
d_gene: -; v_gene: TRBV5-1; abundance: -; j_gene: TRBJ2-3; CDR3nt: TGCGCCAGCAGCTTGGAATCTACAGGCACAGATACGCAGTATTTT; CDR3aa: CASSLESTGTDTQYF
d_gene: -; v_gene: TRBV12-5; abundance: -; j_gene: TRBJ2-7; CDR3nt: TGTGCTAGTGTCCCTCCCTGGAGCTCCTACGAGCAGTACTTC; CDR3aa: CASVPPWSSYEQYF
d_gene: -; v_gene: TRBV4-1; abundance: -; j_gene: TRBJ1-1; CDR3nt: TGCGCCAGCAGCCAGAGAGAGGGCCGCACTGAAGCTTTCTTT; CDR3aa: CASSQREGRTEAFF
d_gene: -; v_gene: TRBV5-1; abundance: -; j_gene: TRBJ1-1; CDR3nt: TGCGCCAGCAGCTTATATCGGGTTGGCTACACTGAAGCTTTCTTT; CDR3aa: CASSLYRVGYTEAFF
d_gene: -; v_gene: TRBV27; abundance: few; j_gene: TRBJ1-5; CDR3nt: TGTGCCAGCAGTTTGACAGCTAATCAGCCCCAGCATTTT; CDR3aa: CASSLTANQPQHF
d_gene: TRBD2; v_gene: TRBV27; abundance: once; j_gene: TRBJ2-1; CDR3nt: TGTGCCAGCAGCTCTATAGCGGGAGGGTCCTACAATGAGCAGTTCTTC; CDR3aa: CASSSIAGGSYNEQFF
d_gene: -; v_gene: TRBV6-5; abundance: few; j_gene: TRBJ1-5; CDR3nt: TGTGCCAGCAGAATCGGGAGCAATCAGCCCCAGCATTTT; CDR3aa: CASRIGSNQPQHF
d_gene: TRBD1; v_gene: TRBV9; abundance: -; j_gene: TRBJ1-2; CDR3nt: TGTGCCAGCAGCCTCTATGGACAGGGCCATGGCTACACCTTC; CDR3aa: CASSLYGQGHGYTF
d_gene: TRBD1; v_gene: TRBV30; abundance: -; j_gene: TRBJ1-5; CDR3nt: TGTGCCTGGAGTGTCGCGGACAGGGGCAATCAGCCCCAGCATTTT; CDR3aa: CAWSVADRGNQPQHF
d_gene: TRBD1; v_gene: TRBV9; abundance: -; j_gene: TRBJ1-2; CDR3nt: TGTGCCAGCAGCGTAGGGACAGGGGGAGGCTATGGCTACACCTTC; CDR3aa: CASSVGTGGGYGYTF
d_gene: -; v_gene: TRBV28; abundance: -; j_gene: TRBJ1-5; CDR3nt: TGTGCCAGCACGTGGGGGGTCGACAATCAGCCCCAGCATTTT; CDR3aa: CASTWGVDNQPQHF
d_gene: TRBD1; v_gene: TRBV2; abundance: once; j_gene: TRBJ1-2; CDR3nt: TGTGCCAGTACCGGGACAGGGCTTGGCTACACCTTC; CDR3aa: CASTGTGLGYTF
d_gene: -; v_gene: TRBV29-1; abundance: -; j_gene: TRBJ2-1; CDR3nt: TGCAGCGTCCGGGACTCCCACCATGAGCAGTTCTTC; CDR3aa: CSVRDSHHEQFF
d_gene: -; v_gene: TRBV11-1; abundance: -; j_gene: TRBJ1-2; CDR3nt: TGTGCCAGCAGCTTGGGGAGTCTAAACTATGGCTACACCTTC; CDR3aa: CASSLGSLNYGYTF
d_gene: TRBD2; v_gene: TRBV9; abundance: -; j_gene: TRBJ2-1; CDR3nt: TGTGCCAGCACTCCTTACTCCGGTGGGACTAGCTTGGATGAGCAGTTCTTC; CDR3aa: CASTPYSGGTSLDEQFF
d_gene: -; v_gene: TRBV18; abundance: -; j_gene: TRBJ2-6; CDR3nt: TGTGCCAGCTCACCCCGAACAGGCTCTGGGGCCAACGTCCTGACTTTC; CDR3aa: CASSPRTGSGANVLTF
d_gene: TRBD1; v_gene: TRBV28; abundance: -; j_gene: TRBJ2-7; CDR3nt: TGTGCCAGCAGTTCCGGGACAGGCACCTACGAGCAGTACTTC; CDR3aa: CASSSGTGTYEQYF
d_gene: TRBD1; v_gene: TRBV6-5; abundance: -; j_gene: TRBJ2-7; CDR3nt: TGTGCCAGCAGAAGGACAGGGGACGAGCAGTACTTC; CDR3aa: CASRRTGDEQYF
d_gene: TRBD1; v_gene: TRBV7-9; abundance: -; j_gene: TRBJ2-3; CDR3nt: TGTGCCAGCAGCTTAGGCGACAGGGGCTCGCAGTATTTT; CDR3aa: CASSLGDRGSQYF
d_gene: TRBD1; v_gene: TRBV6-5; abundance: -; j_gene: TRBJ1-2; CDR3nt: TGTGCCAGCAGCAACGACAGGGTCCATGGCTACACCTTC; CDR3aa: CASSNDRVHGYTF
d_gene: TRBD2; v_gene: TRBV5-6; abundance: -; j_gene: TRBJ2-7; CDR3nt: TGTGCCAGCAGCCGCCGGACTAGCGGTTCTTACGAGCAGTACTTC; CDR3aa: CASSRRTSGSYEQYF
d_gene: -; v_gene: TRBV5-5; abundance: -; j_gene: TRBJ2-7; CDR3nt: TGTGCCAGCAGCTGGAGCCCTCCCTACGAGCAGTACTTC; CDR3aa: CASSWSPPYEQYF
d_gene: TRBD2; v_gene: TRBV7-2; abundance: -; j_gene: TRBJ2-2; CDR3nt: TGTGCCAGCAGCTCGGGACTAGCGGGCCTGGAGCTGTTTTTT; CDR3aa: CASSSGLAGLELFF
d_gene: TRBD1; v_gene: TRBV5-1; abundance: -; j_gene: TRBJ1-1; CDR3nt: TGCGCCAGCAGCCCGTCCGACAGGGGAGCTGAAGCTTTCTTT; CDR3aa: CASSPSDRGAEAFF
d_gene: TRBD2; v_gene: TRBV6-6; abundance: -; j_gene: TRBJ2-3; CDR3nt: TGTGCCAGCAGCCGGAAGCGGGAGGGCCGGGATACGCAGTATTTT; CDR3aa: CASSRKREGRDTQYF
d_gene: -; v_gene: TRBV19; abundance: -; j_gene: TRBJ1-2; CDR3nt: TGTGCCAGTAGTCAGACTCTAGCTAACTATGGCTACACCTTC; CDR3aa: CASSQTLANYGYTF
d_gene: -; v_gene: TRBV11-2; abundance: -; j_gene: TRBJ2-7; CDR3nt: TGTGCCAGCAGCTTAGACGGCGGGATAGGTCTCTACGAGCAGTACTTC; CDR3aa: CASSLDGGIGLYEQYF
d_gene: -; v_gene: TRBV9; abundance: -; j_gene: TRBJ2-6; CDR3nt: TGTGCCAGCAGCGTAGACAGGGCTGGGGCCAACGTCCTGACTTTC; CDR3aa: CASSVDRAGANVLTF
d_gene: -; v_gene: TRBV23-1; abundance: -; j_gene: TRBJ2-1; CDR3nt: TGCGCCAGCAGTCAATCGGGGAGCTCCTACAATGAGCAGTTCTTC; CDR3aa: CASSQSGSSYNEQFF
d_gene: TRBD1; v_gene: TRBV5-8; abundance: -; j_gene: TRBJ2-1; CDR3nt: TGTGCCAGCAGCCCCGACAGGGGGAGAAACTACAATGAGCAGTTCTTC; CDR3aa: CASSPDRGRNYNEQFF
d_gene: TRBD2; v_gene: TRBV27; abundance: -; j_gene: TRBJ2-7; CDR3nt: TGTGCCAGCAGAACGGCCGCGGGGGGCTATGGCTACGAGCAGTACTTC; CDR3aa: CASRTAAGGYGYEQYF